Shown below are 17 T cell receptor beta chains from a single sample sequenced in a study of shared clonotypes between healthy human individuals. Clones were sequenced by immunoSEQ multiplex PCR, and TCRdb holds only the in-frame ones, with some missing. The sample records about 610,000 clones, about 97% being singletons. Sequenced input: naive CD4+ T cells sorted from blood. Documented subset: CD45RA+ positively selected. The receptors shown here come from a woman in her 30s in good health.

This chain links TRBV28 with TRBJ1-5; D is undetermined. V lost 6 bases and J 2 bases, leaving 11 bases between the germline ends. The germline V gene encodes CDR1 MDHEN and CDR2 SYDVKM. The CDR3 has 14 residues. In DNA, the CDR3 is TGTGCCAGCAGCCTCCCGGCAGGCAATCAGCCCCAGCATTTT. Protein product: CASSLPAGNQPQHF.

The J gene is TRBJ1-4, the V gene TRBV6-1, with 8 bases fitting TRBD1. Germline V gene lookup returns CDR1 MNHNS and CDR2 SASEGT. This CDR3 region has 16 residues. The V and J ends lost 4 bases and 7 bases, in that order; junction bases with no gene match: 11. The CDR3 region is CASSAPFARGLEKLFF. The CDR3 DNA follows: TGTGCCAGCAGTGCCCCTTTTGCCAGGGGGCTTGAAAAACTGTTTTTT.

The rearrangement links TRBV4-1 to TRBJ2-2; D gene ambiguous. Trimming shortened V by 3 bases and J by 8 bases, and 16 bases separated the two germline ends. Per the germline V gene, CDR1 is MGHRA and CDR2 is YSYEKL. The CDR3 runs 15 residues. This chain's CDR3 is CASSQQRAQAGELFF. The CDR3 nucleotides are TGCGCCAGCAGCCAGCAAAGGGCCCAAGCGGGGGAGCTGTTTTTT.

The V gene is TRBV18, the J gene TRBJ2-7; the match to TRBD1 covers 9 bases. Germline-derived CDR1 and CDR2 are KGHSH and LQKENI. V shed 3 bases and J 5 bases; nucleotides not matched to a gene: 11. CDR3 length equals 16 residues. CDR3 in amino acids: CASSPTQGAGFHEQYF. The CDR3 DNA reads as TGTGCCAGCTCACCTACACAGGGGGCTGGCTTCCACGAGCAGTACTTC.

CDR3 region: CASSRSFGTGLYEQYF. CDR3 in DNA: TGTGCCAGCTCCCGGTCCTTTGGGACAGGGCTCTACGAGCAGTACTTC. The chain combines TRBV18 with TRBJ2-7; 9 bases are shared with TRBD1. Germline V lookup: CDR1 KGHSH, CDR2 LQKENI. V dropped 6 bases and J dropped 3; count of bases not matched to a gene: 12. This CDR3 region has 16 residues. Combining the CDR3 with reference TRBV18 and TRBJ2-7 gives the whole variable domain NAGVMQNPRHLVRRRGQEARLRCSPMKGHSHVYWYRQLPEEGLKFMVYLQKENIIDESGMPKERFSAEFPKEGPSILRIQQVVRGDSAAYFCASSRSFGTGLYEQYFGPGTRLTVT.

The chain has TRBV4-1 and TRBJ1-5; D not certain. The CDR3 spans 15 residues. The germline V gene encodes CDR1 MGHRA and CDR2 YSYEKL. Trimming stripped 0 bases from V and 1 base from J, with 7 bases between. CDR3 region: CASSQDYGSNQPQHF. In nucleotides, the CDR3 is TGCGCCAGCAGCCAAGATTACGGCAGCAATCAGCCCCAGCATTTT.

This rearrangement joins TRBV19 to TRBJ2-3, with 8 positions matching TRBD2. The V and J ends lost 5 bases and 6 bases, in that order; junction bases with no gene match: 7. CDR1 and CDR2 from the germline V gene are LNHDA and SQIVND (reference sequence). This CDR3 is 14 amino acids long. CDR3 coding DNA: TGTGCCAGTAGTCCCCAGCGGGAGTCGGATACGCAGTATTTT. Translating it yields CASSPQRESDTQYF.

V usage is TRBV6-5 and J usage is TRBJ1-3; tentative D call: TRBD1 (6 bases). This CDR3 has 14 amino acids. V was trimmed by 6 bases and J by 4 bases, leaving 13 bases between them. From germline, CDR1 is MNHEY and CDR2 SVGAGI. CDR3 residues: CASSTSGVGNTIYF. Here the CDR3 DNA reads TGTGCCAGCAGCACCTCAGGGGTCGGAAACACCATATATTTT.

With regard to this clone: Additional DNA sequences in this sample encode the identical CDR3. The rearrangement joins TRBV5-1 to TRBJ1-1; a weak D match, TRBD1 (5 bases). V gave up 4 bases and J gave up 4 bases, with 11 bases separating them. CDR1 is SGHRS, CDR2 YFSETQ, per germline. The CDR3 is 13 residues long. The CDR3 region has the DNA TGCGCCAGCAGCCTGGAGGGGAGCACTGAAGCTTTCTTT. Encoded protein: CASSLEGSTEAFF.

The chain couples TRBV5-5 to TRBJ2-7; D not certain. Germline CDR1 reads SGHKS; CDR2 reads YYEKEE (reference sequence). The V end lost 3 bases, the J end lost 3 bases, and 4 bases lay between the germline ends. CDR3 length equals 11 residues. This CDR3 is CASSSDYEQYF. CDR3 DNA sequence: TGTGCCAGCAGCTCAGACTACGAGCAGTACTTC.

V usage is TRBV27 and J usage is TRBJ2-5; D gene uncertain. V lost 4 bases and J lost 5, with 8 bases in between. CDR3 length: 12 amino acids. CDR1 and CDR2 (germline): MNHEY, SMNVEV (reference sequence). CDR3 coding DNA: TGTGCCAGCAGTTCAAGTGGGGAGACCCAGTACTTC. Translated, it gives CASSSSGETQYF.

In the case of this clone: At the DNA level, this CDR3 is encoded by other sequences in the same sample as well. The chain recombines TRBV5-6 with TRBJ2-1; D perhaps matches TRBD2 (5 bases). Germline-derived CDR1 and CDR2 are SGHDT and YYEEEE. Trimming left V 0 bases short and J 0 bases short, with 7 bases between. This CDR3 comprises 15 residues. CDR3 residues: CASSLGGSSYNEQFF. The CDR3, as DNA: TGTGCCAGCAGCTTGGGTGGGAGCTCCTACAATGAGCAGTTCTTC.

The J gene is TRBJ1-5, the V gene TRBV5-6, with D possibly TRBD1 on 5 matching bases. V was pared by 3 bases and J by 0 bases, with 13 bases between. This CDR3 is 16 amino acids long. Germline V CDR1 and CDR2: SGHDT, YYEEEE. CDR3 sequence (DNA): TGTGCCAGCAGCTCCCGGGGCAGGGCTAGCAATCAGCCCCAGCATTTT. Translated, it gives CASSSRGRASNQPQHF.

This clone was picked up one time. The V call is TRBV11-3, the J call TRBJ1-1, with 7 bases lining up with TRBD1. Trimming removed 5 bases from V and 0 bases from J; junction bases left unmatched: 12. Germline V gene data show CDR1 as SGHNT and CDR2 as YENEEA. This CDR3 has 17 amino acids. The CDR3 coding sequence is TGTGCCAGCAGCCCCGGCCGGGACAGCGGCATGAACACTGAAGCTTTCTTT. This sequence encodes CASSPGRDSGMNTEAFF.

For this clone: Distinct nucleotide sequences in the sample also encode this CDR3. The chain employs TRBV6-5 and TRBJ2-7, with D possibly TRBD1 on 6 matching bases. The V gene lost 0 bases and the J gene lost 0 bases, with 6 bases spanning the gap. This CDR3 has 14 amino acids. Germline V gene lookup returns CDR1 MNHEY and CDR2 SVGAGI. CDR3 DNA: TGTGCCAGCAGTTACTCCAGGGGCTCCTACGAGCAGTACTTC. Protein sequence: CASSYSRGSYEQYF.

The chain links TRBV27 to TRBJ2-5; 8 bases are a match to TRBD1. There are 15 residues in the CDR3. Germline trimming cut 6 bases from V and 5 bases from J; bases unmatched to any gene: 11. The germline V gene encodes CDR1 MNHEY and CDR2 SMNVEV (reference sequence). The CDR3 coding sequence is TGTGCCAGCAGCGAAGGGGCAGGGGGCTGGGAGACCCAGTACTTC. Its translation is CASSEGAGGWETQYF.

CDR3 nucleotide sequence: TGTGCCAGCAGCATATGGAACACTGAAGCTTTCTTT. Its translation is CASSIWNTEAFF. V gene TRBV5-5 combines with J gene TRBJ1-1; D unresolved. The CDR3 spans 12 residues. Germline values: CDR1 SGHKS, CDR2 YYEKEE (reference sequence). Trimming cost V 4 bases and J 1 base, with 5 bases left between them.